The 24 T cell receptor beta chains in this list originate from one sample, sequenced in a study of early T cells in non-severe SARS-CoV-2 infection. TCRdb used MiXCR to reprocess the 5' RACE reads, holding one entry per CDR3 protein. The sample holds tens of thousands of distinct CDR3 sequences; roughly 4% are singletons and the top ten take around 10%. Sequencing input: whole blood. These receptor sequences come from an adult who was a healthcare worker with PCR-confirmed SARS-CoV-2 infection or an uninfected control (not recorded which).

The chain combines TRBV6-5 with TRBJ1-1; the match to TRBD1 covers 7 bases. This CDR3 contains 12 residues. Germline values: CDR1 MNHEY, CDR2 SVGAGI. V was clipped by 7 bases and J by 3 bases; unmatched bases: 2. The CDR3 loop reads CASKQGYTEAFF. CDR3 nucleotides: TGTGCCAGCAAACAGGGGTACACTGAAGCTTTCTTT.

This clonotype has a count of ten or more. The chain carries TRBV19 and TRBJ2-1; D possibly uses TRBD1 or TRBD2 (5 bases each). V dropped 4 bases and J dropped 2 bases, with 12 bases sitting between them. The CDR3 extends over 15 amino acids. Germline V gene sequence: CDR1 LNHDA, CDR2 SQIVND (reference sequence). CDR3 residues: CASSKGRSPYNEQFF. CDR3 in DNA: TGTGCCAGTAGTAAGGGACGGTCGCCCTACAATGAGCAGTTCTTC.

This clonotype was observed a handful of times. The V and J genes are TRBV5-1 and TRBJ2-1; TRBD2 is a possible D gene (6 bases). This CDR3 spans 16 amino acids. Trimming left V 4 bases short and J 4 bases short, with 18 bases between. CDR1 is SGHRS, CDR2 YFSETQ, per germline. The CDR3 sequence is CASSPGFSRGYNEQFF. CDR3 nucleotides: TGCGCCAGCAGCCCTGGGTTTTCGCGGGGTTACAATGAGCAGTTCTTC.

This clonotype was seen at least ten times. The chain couples TRBV19 to TRBJ2-5; perhaps TRBD2 as D (5 bases). Looked up from germline, CDR1 is LNHDA and CDR2 is SQIVND (reference sequence). Trimming left V 4 bases short and J 4 bases short, with 19 bases between. There are 16 residues in the CDR3. The CDR3 DNA reads TGTGCCAGTAGTAGAGGGCGACTCCGGGATCGAGAGACCCAGTACTTC. Its translation: CASSRGRLRDRETQYF.

This clonotype was counted at least ten times. This chain joins TRBV7-6 and TRBJ1-1; 9 bases line up with TRBD1. Looked up from germline, CDR1 is SGHVS and CDR2 is FNYEAQ. The CDR3 has 16 amino acids. Germline trimming cut 1 base from V and 2 bases from J; bases unmatched to any gene: 5. The CDR3 reads CASSLEPDRGNTEAFF. The CDR3, as DNA: TGTGCCAGCAGCTTAGAGCCGGACAGGGGAAACACTGAAGCTTTCTTT.

This clonotype was detected ten times or more. The chain joins TRBV28 to TRBJ1-1; TRBD1 agrees at 7 bases. The CDR3 covers 14 residues. V dropped 4 bases and J dropped 4; count of bases not matched to a gene: 6. Germline V gene lookup returns CDR1 MDHEN and CDR2 SYDVKM. The chain's CDR3 is CASSSTGDRTEAFF. CDR3 in DNA: TGTGCCAGCAGTTCAACAGGGGACCGCACTGAAGCTTTCTTT.

V usage is TRBV4-2 and J usage is TRBJ2-7; 8 bases agree with TRBD2. With 1 base clipped from V and 5 bases from J, the junction kept 4 bases outside the gene matches. There are 14 residues in the CDR3. From germline, CDR1 is LGHNA and CDR2 YNFKEQ. CDR3 amino acids: CASSQGTSTNEQYF. The CDR3 DNA sequence: TGTGCCAGCAGCCAAGGGACTAGCACCAACGAGCAGTACTTC.

There are many counts of this clonotype. The rearrangement uses TRBV6-4 and TRBJ2-1, with D unresolved. The ends were cut back, 3 bases at V and 6 bases at J, with 12 bases in the middle. CDR3 length: 14 amino acids. Germline CDR1 and CDR2: MRHNA and SNTAGT. CDR3 DNA: TGTGCCAGCAGTGAAGGTTTCCGGAGCAATGAGCAGTTCTTC. This translates into CASSEGFRSNEQFF.

This clonotype came up many times. This chain links TRBV12-3 or TRBV12-4 with TRBJ1-2, with 12 bases matching TRBD1. CDR3 length: 16 amino acids. V dropped 7 bases and J dropped 7; count of bases not matched to a gene: 13. CDR3 DNA sequence: TGTGCCAGCACCCTGGGACAGGGGGCGAAACGGCGTGGCTACACCTTC. Its translation: CASTLGQGAKRRGYTF.

This clonotype was observed a few times. V is TRBV4-2 and J is TRBJ2-1; the match to TRBD2 covers 12 bases. The CDR3 is 19 amino acids. V gave up 4 bases and J gave up 9 bases; unmatched junction bases: 19. The germline CDR1 and CDR2 sequences are LGHNA and YNFKEQ. For the CDR3, the DNA is TGTGCCAGCAGCCTAAGAGTGGCTAGCGGGAGGGCCCTCGGGGGTGAGCAGTTCTTC. Amino acid sequence: CASSLRVASGRALGGEQFF.

This clonotype showed up just a few times. The chain recombines TRBV10-3 with TRBJ2-3; no clear D gene. Trimming removed 10 bases at V and 2 bases at J, with 7 bases between. The CDR3 consists of 11 residues. CDR1 ENHRY and CDR2 SYGVKD come from the germline V gene. The CDR3 DNA follows: TGTGCCACCGAGACCACAGATACGCAGTATTTT. Translating gives CATETTDTQYF.

This clonotype was recorded many times. This sequence joins TRBV20-1 and TRBJ2-7; 8 bases fit TRBD1. CDR1 and CDR2 from the germline V gene are DFQATT and SNEGSKA (reference sequence). The J segment lost 3 bases and the V segment lost 6 bases, leaving 7 bases of the junction unmatched. The CDR3 extends over 13 amino acids. CDR3 loop: CSAYRQGNYEQYF. CDR3 nucleotides: TGCAGTGCCTACAGACAGGGGAACTACGAGCAGTACTTC.

This clonotype was seen at least ten times. The chain couples TRBV9 to TRBJ2-5, with D possibly being TRBD2 (6 bases). Per germline, CDR1 SGDLS and CDR2 YYNGEE. The CDR3 loop spans 14 amino acids. With 3 bases removed from V and 3 bases from J, the gap between germline ends came to 12 bases. CDR3 in amino acids: CASSAFSGEETQYF. CDR3 sequence (DNA): TGTGCCAGCAGCGCATTTAGCGGAGAAGAGACCCAGTACTTC.

This clonotype was counted many times. The chain employs TRBV7-6 and TRBJ2-1; 10 bases agree with TRBD2. In germline, CDR1 is SGHVS, CDR2 FNYEAQ. The CDR3 contains 14 residues. V trimming: 6 bases; J trimming: 9 bases; junction bases outside the gene matches: 8. CDR3 in DNA: TGTGCCAGCAGTTCTAGCGGGAGTCGTGGTGAGCAGTTCTTC. Translation gives CASSSSGSRGEQFF.

This clonotype was seen repeatedly, ten times or more. This chain connects TRBV6-2 or TRBV6-3 to TRBJ2-7; maybe TRBD2 (6 bases). CDR1 and CDR2 (germline): MNHEY, SVGEGT. The CDR3 contains 14 residues. V was pared by 7 bases and J by 6 bases, with 19 bases between. CDR3 residues: CASTRGTSSREQYF. CDR3 coding DNA: TGTGCCAGCACCAGAGGGACTTCTTCTCGCGAGCAGTACTTC.

There are many counts of this clonotype. The chain uses TRBV7-8 and TRBJ2-1; the D is unclear. CDR1 is SGHVS and CDR2 is FQNEAQ in the germline V gene. This CDR3 comprises 13 residues. With 3 bases removed from V and 3 bases from J, the gap between germline ends came to 6 bases. The CDR3 protein is CASSLGNYNEQFF. CDR3 sequence (DNA): TGTGCCAGCAGCTTGGGGAACTACAATGAGCAGTTCTTC.

This chain links TRBV20-1 with TRBJ2-5; 8 bases fit TRBD2. This CDR3 has 15 residues. Germline V gene data show CDR1 as DFQATT and CDR2 as SNEGSKA (reference sequence). V trimming: 3 bases; J trimming: 2 bases; junction bases outside the gene matches: 8. CDR3 protein: CSASLPGLGQETQYF. DNA of the CDR3: TGCAGTGCTAGCCTTCCGGGACTAGGTCAAGAGACCCAGTACTTC.

This clonotype was recorded many times. The CDR3: CASSSTPGQGYNEQFF. The CDR3 DNA reads as TGCGCCAGCAGCTCAACCCCGGGACAGGGTTACAATGAGCAGTTCTTC. V gene TRBV5-1 combines with J gene TRBJ2-1; 9 positions match TRBD1. This CDR3 is 16 amino acids long. Germline V gene lookup returns CDR1 SGHRS and CDR2 YFSETQ. The J segment lost 4 bases and the V segment lost 3 bases, leaving 8 bases of the junction unmatched.

This rearrangement joins TRBV12-3 or TRBV12-4 to TRBJ2-1, with 11 bases aligning to TRBD1. J was trimmed by 6 bases and V by 5 bases; bases with no gene match: 6. The CDR3 loop spans 15 amino acids. The DNA for the CDR3 is TGTGCCAGCAGTACCGGGACAGGGGGATTCAATGAGCAGTTCTTC. Translating it yields CASSTGTGGFNEQFF.

This clonotype was observed at least ten times. The rearrangement joins TRBV27 to TRBJ2-1; the D is unclear. The CDR3 runs to 13 residues. Per the germline V gene, CDR1 is MNHEY and CDR2 is SMNVEV (reference sequence). The V end was cut by 5 bases, the J end by 7 bases, with 12 bases between. The CDR3 is CASSLRKENEQFF. The CDR3 DNA reads TGTGCCAGCAGTCTCAGAAAGGAGAATGAGCAGTTCTTC.

This clonotype has at least ten counts. The chain links TRBV6-2 or TRBV6-3 to TRBJ2-1, with a weak D call TRBD2 (5 bases). This CDR3 is built from 15 residues. Trimming stripped 9 bases from V and 0 bases from J, with 15 bases between. Germline V CDR1 and CDR2: MNHEY, SVGEGT. The CDR3 DNA is TGTGCCAGTTTGATTTCGGGGAGCTCCTACAATGAGCAGTTCTTC. This codes for CASLISGSSYNEQFF.

The rearrangement links TRBV20-1 to TRBJ2-7; D is perhaps TRBD1 (6 bases). Per the germline V gene, CDR1 is DFQATT and CDR2 is SNEGSKA (reference sequence). This CDR3 is built from 16 residues. V dropped 0 bases and J dropped 0 bases, with 15 bases sitting between them. The CDR3 spells CSARDWGTTSSYEQYF. The CDR3 nucleotides are TGCAGTGCTAGAGACTGGGGGACAACATCCTCCTACGAGCAGTACTTC.

The chain links TRBV5-1 to TRBJ2-3; TRBD2 agrees at 16 bases. J was trimmed by 0 bases and V by 0 bases; bases with no gene match: 7. Germline lookup yields CDR1 SGHRS and CDR2 YFSETQ. There are 20 residues in the CDR3. The CDR3 DNA sequence: TGCGCCAGCAGCTTGGCGATAGGGACTAGCGGGAGGGCGAGCACAGATACGCAGTATTTT. This gives the protein CASSLAIGTSGRASTDTQYF.

This clonotype appeared a few times. The chain links TRBV27 to TRBJ2-7; perhaps D is TRBD1 or TRBD2 (5 bases each). The V end lost 4 bases, the J end lost 7 bases, and 11 bases lay between the germline ends. This CDR3 is built from 12 residues. Germline-derived CDR1 and CDR2 are MNHEY and SMNVEV (reference sequence). The CDR3 sequence is CASSSGPGEQYF. The CDR3 DNA follows: TGTGCCAGCAGTTCGGGACCGGGAGAGCAGTACTTC.